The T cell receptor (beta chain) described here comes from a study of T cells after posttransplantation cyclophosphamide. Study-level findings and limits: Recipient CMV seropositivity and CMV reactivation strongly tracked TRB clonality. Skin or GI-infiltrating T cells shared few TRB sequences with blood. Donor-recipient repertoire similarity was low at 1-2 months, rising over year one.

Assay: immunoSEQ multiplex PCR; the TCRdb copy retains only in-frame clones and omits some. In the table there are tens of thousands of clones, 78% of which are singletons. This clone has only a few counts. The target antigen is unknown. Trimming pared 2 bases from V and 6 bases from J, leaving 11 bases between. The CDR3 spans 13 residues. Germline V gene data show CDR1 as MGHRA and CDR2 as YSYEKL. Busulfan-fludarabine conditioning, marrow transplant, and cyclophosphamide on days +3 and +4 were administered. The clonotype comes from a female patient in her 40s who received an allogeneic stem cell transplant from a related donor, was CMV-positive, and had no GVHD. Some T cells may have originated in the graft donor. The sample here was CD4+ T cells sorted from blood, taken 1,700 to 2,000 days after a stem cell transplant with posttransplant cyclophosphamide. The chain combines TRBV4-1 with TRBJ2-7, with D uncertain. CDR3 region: CASSQSRDSEQYF. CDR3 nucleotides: TGCGCCAGCAGCCAATCAAGAGACTCCGAGCAGTACTTC.